This record concerns one T cell receptor beta chain sequence. Its antigen remains unidentified. The data belong to a study of CXCR3-negative and CXCR3-positive naive CD8 T cells. The study made its TRB cDNA libraries by 5' RACE, adding UMI labels. TCRdb re-analyzed the 5' RACE reads; it lists each CDR3 protein once, without DNA. The sample features roughly 48,000 distinct CDR3 sequences, with over 12% in its top ten. The CDR3 spans 16 residues. Germline assignment: CDR1 DFQATT and CDR2 SNEGSKA (reference sequence). Approximately 300,000 cells per CD8+ T cell subset were flow-sorted in triplicate. Study conclusions and caveats: Naive subsets showed comparable surface CD5, and TCR interaction strength was also inferred from TRB CDR3 physicochemistry. High diversity, comparable across both naive subsets, contrasted with much lower diversity in memory CD8+ cells.

V is TRBV20-1 and J is TRBJ2-3; TCRdb outputs TRBD2, but without DNA this stays unchecked. The material sequenced was memory CD8+ T cells from blood. The source of this sequence is a human donor in good health. Some clones in this sample may be carry-over from other donors' samples. CDR3 sequence: CSARDLRGGDSDTQYF.